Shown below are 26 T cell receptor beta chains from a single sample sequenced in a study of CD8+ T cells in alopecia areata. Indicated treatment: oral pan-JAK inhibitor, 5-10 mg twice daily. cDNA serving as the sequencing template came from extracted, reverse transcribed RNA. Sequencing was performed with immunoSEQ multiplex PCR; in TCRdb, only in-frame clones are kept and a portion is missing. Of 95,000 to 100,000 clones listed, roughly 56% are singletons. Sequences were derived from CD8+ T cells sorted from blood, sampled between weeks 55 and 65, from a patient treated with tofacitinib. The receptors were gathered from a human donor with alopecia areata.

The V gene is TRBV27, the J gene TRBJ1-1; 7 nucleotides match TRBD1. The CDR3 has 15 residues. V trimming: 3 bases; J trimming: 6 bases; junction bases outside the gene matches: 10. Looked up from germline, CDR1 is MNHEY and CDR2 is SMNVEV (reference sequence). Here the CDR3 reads CASSFDPGGTAEAFF. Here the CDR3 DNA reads TGTGCCAGCAGTTTCGACCCAGGGGGTACTGCTGAAGCTTTCTTT.

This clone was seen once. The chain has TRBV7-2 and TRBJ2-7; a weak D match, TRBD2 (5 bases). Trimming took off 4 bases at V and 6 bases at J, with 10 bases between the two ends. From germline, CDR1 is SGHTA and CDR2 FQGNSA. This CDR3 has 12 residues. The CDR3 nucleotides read TGTGCCAGCAGCTACCTAGGGAGCGAGCAGTACTTC. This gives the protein CASSYLGSEQYF.

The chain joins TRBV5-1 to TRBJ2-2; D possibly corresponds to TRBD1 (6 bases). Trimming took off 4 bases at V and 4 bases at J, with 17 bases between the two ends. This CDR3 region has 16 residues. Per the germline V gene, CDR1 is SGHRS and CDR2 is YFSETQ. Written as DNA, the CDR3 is TGCGCCAGCAGCCGATGGCACAGGGTGTCCACCGGGGAGCTGTTTTTT. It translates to CASSRWHRVSTGELFF.

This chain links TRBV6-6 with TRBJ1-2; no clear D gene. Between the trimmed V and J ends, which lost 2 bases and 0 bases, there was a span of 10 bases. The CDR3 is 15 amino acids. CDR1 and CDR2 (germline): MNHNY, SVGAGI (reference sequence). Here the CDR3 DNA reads TGTGCCAGCAGTTACATTCTCCGCCCTAACTATGGCTACACCTTC. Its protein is CASSYILRPNYGYTF.

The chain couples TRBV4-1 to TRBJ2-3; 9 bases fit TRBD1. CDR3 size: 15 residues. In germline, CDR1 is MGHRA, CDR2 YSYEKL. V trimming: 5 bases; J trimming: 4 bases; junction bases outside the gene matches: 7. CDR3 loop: CASSEGQGLADTQYF. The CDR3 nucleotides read TGCGCCAGCAGCGAGGGACAGGGTTTGGCAGATACGCAGTATTTT.

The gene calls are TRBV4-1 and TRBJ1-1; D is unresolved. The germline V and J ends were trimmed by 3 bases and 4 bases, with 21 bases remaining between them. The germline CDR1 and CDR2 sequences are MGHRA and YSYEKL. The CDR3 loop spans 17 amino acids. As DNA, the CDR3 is TGCGCCAGCAGCCATTTAGTCTTTTCGCGGGTTTTCACTGAAGCTTTCTTT. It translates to CASSHLVFSRVFTEAFF.

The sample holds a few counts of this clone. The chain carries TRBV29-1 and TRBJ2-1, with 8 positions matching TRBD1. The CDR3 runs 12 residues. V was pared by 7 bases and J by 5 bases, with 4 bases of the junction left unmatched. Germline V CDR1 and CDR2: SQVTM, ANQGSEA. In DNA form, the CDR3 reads TGCAGCGCCAGGACAGGGAACAATGAGCAGTTCTTC. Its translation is CSARTGNNEQFF.

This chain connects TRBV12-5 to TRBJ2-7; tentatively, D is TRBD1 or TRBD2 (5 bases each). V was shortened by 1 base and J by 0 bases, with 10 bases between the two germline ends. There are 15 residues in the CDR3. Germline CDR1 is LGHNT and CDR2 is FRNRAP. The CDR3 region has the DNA TGTGCTAGTGGTTTGGGGGACCGACGCTCCTACGAGCAGTACTTC. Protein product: CASGLGDRRSYEQYF.

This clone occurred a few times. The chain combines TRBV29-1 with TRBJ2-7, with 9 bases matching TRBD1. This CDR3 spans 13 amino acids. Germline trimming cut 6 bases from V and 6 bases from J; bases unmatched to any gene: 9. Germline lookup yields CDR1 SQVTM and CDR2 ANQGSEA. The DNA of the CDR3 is TGCAGCGTCCCAGGGACAGGGTATGGCGAGCAGTACTTC. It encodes CSVPGTGYGEQYF.

The CDR3 region has the DNA TGCGCCAGCAGCACGGACGTGTTGTCTCTTGGCTACACCTTC. This codes for CASSTDVLSLGYTF. The chain is built from TRBV5-1 and TRBJ1-2; D ambiguous. Deletions cut 4 bases from V and 7 bases from J, with 17 bases between. Per the germline V gene, CDR1 is SGHRS and CDR2 is YFSETQ. The CDR3 extends over 14 amino acids.

The CDR3 is CSVEEYGYTF. The CDR3 nucleotides read TGCAGCGTTGAAGAGTATGGCTACACCTTC. The chain couples TRBV29-1 to TRBJ1-2; D unclear. Germline V gene lookup returns CDR1 SQVTM and CDR2 ANQGSEA. V was shortened by 0 bases and J by 5 bases, with 1 base between the two germline ends. The CDR3 is 10 amino acids.

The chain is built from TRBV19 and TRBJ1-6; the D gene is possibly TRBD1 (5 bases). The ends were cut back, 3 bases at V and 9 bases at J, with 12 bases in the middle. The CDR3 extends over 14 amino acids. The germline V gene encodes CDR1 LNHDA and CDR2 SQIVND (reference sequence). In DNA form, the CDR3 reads TGTGCCAGTAGTATGAACCAGGGCGGTTCACCCCTCCACTTT. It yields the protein CASSMNQGGSPLHF.

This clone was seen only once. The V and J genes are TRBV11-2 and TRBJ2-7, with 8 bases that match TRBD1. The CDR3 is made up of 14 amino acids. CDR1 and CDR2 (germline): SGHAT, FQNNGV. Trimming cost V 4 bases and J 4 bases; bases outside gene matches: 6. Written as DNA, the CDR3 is TGTGCCAGCAGCTGGGTGCAGGGGGCTTACGAGCAGTACTTC. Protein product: CASSWVQGAYEQYF.

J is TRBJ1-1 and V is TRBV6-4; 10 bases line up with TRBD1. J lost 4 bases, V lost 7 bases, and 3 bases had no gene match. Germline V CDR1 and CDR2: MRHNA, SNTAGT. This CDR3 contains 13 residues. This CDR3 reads CASNRQGATEAFF. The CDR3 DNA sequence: TGTGCCAGCAATCGACAGGGGGCCACTGAAGCTTTCTTT.

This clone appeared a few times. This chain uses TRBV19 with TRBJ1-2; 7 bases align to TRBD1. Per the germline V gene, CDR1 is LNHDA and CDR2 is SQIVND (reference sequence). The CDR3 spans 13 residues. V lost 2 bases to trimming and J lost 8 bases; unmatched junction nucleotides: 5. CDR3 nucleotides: TGTGCCAGTAGTATAAAAGGGACAGCCGGCTACACCTTC. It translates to CASSIKGTAGYTF.

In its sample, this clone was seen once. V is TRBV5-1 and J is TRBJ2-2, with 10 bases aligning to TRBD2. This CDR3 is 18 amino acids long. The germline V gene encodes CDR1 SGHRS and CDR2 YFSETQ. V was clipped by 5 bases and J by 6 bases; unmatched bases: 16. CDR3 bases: TGCGCCAGCAGTGTGTCTTCCTACATCACTAGCGGGGCCGGGGAGCTGTTTTTT. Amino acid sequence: CASSVSSYITSGAGELFF.

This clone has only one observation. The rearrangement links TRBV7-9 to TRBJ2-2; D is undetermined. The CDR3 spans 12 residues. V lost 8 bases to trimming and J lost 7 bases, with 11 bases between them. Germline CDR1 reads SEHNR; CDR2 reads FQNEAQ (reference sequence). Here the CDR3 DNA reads TGTGCCAGCGGTCGACTGGACGGGGAGCTGTTTTTT. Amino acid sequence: CASGRLDGELFF.

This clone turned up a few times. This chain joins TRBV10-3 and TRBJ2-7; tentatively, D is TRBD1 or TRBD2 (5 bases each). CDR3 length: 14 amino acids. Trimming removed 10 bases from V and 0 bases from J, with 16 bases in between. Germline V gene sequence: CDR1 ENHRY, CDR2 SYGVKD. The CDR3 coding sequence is TGTGCCACCACCGGGACGGAGGACTCCTACGAGCAGTACTTC. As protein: CATTGTEDSYEQYF.

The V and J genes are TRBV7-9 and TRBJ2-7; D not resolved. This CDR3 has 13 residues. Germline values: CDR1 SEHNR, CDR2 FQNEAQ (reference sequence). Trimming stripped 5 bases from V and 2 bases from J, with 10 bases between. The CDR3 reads CASSPGLPYEQYF. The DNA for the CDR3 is TGTGCCAGCAGCCCCGGGTTACCCTACGAGCAGTACTTC.

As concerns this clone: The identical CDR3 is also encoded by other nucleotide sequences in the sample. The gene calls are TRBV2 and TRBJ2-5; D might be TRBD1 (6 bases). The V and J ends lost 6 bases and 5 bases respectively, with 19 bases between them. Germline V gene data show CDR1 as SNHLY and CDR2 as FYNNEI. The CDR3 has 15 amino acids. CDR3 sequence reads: CASRPSTGLGETQYF. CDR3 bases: TGTGCCAGCAGACCTTCAACAGGGCTGGGGGAGACCCAGTACTTC.

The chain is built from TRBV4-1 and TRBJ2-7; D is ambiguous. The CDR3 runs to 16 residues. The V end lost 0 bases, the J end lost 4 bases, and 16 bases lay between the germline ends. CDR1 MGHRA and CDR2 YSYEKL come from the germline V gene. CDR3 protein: CASSQDMTTDLYEQYF. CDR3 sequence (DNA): TGCGCCAGCAGCCAAGATATGACGACCGATCTATACGAGCAGTACTTC.

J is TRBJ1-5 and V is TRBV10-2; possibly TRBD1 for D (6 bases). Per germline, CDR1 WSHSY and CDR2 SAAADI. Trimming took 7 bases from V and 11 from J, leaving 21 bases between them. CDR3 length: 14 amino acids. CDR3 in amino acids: CASTEGQRPWAQHF. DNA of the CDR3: TGCGCCAGCACCGAAGGACAGCGGCCTTGGGCCCAGCATTTT.

The CDR3 DNA follows: TGTGCCAGCAGCGGACAGGGAACTGGGGCCAACGTCCTGACTTTC. It translates to CASSGQGTGANVLTF. This chain joins TRBV6-5 and TRBJ2-6, with TRBD1 matching 8 bases. Germline V gene sequence: CDR1 MNHEY, CDR2 SVGAGI. This CDR3 is 15 amino acids long. V was clipped by 6 bases and J by 2 bases; unmatched bases: 3.

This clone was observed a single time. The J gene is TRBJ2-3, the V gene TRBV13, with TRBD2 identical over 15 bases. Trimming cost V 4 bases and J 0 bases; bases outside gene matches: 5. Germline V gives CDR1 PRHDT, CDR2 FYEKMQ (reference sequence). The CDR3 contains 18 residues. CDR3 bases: TGTGCCAGCAGCTCTTACGGACTAGCGGGGGGGAGCACAGATACGCAGTATTTT. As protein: CASSSYGLAGGSTDTQYF.

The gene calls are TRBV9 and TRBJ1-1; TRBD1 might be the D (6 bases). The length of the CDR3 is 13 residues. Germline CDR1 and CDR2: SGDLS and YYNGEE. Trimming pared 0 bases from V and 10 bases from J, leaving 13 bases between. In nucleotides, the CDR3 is TGTGCCAGCAGCGTAGCGACAGGTCGGGGAGCTTTCTTT. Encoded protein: CASSVATGRGAFF.

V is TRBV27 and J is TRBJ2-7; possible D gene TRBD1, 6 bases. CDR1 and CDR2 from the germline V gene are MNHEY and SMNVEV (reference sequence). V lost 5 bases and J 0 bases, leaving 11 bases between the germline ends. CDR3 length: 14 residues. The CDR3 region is CASSPDRYSYEQYF. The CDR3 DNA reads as TGTGCCAGCAGTCCTGACAGGTACTCCTACGAGCAGTACTTC.